The source of this T cell receptor (beta chain) is a study of blood T cell repertoires in COVID-19. Sequencing used immunoSEQ multiplex PCR; TCRdb keeps in-frame clones, though not all of them. The top ten clones hold 4.5% to 5.5% of a sample with about 320,000 clones, around nine tenths of them seen once. This CDR3 contains 14 residues. Germline CDR1 is MDHEN and CDR2 is SYDVKM. V lost 3 bases, J lost 5 bases, and 11 bases lay in between. The sequence came from a man in his 60s who had recovered from COVID-19. The chain employs TRBV28 and TRBJ1-5; D remains ambiguous. The sequenced sample was PBMCs or T cells enriched from blood (not recorded which). This CDR3 reads CASSLRVRYQPQHF. CDR3 nucleotides: TGTGCCAGCAGTTTGAGGGTTAGATATCAGCCCCAGCATTTT.